The 13 T cell receptor beta chains listed next were all sequenced from one sample in a study of response to subunit inactivated influenza vaccine. TCRdb passed the RT-PCR reads through MiXCR, listing each CDR3 protein once. The sample records just under 550,000 distinct CDR3 sequences, approximately 22% being singletons. This sample also appeared in a second study, on T cells expressing NK-cell markers. As reported in that work: UMIs accompanied the 5'RACE template switching by which TCR beta cDNA was made.

Sequences were derived from CD4+ T cells sorted from PBMCs, sampled 11 to 12 days after vaccination. All receptors come from a man aged 45-60 years who received an inactivated influenza vaccine.

In regard to this clonotype: This clone may be a read error of a much larger clone one base away. The rearrangement uses TRBV4-2 and TRBJ1-1; 7 positions match TRBD1. CDR3 size: 15 residues. Per the germline V gene, CDR1 is LGHNA and CDR2 is YNFKEQ. J gave up 1 base and V 7 bases, and 9 bases lay outside the gene matches. CDR3 coding DNA: TGTGCCAGCACCCAGTCCGGGACAGCGAACACTGAAGCTTTCTTT. Translation: CASTQSGTANTEAFF.

This chain uses TRBV11-2 with TRBJ2-3; D is undetermined. Germline CDR1 is SGHAT and CDR2 is FQNNGV. The CDR3 contains 15 residues. The V end lost 5 bases, the J end lost 3 bases, and 15 bases lay between the germline ends. The CDR3 here is CASSPTLGATDTQYF. The CDR3 bases are TGTGCCAGCAGCCCTACATTAGGTGCGACAGATACGCAGTATTTT.

This clonotype was detected only a few times. The chain carries TRBV14 and TRBJ2-3; D might be TRBD2 (6 bases). CDR1 is SGHDN and CDR2 is FVKESK in the germline V gene. V lost 4 bases and J 0 bases, leaving 17 bases between the germline ends. This CDR3 has 17 amino acids. This CDR3 reads CASSLGLLRTSTDTQYF. CDR3 bases: TGTGCCAGCAGCCTGGGACTTCTTCGCACTAGCACAGATACGCAGTATTTT.

This clonotype was picked up a small number of times. V gene TRBV12-3 or TRBV12-4 combines with J gene TRBJ2-2; 8 nucleotides align to TRBD1. The CDR3 consists of 15 residues. The V segment lost 5 bases and the J segment 3 bases; nucleotides outside the gene matches: 5. The chain's CDR3 is CASSGSTGDTGELFF. The DNA for the CDR3 is TGTGCCAGCAGTGGTTCGACAGGGGACACCGGGGAGCTGTTTTTT.

This chain joins TRBV27 and TRBJ2-3; 8 positions match TRBD2. V trimming: 3 bases; J trimming: 2 bases; junction bases outside the gene matches: 22. Germline assignment: CDR1 MNHEY and CDR2 SMNVEV (reference sequence). The CDR3 is 21 residues long. As DNA, the CDR3 is TGTGCCAGCAGTTTGTTTCCCCCTCTGGGCTCCAAGCGGGGGAACACAGATACGCAGTATTTT. Translating gives CASSLFPPLGSKRGNTDTQYF.

This clonotype was seen ten or more times. This chain joins TRBV12-3 or TRBV12-4 and TRBJ1-5; 7 bases match TRBD1. The V gene end was trimmed by 6 bases and the J gene end by 5 bases; junction bases not matched to a gene: 10. CDR3 length: 15 residues. The CDR3 DNA reads TGTGCCAGCAGATCTGACAGGGAGGGGGATCAGCCCCAGCATTTT. This gives the protein CASRSDREGDQPQHF.

This clonotype was seen a handful of times. The V call is TRBV6-1, the J call TRBJ1-1; D remains unclear. Trimming pared 2 bases from V and 1 base from J, leaving 5 bases between. Germline V gives CDR1 MNHNS, CDR2 SASEGT. The CDR3 totals 13 residues. CDR3 nucleotides: TGTGCCAGCAGTGAATTCGGGAACACTGAAGCTTTCTTT. Its protein is CASSEFGNTEAFF.

This clonotype was picked up a small number of times. This rearrangement joins TRBV13 to TRBJ1-2, with 11 bases aligning to TRBD1. Germline-derived CDR1 and CDR2 are PRHDT and FYEKMQ (reference sequence). This CDR3 has 14 residues. V trimming: 4 bases; J trimming: 4 bases; junction bases outside the gene matches: 2. CDR3 sequence reads: CASSSGQGAYGYTF. Here the CDR3 DNA reads TGTGCCAGCAGCTCCGGACAGGGGGCCTATGGCTACACCTTC. The complete variable domain, with remaining parts taken from reference TRBV13 and TRBJ1-2, reads AAGVIQSPRHLIKEKRETATLKCYPIPRHDTVYWYQQGPGQDPQFLISFYEKMQSDKGSIPDRFSAQQFSDYHSELNMSSLELGDSALYFCASSSGQGAYGYTFGSGTRLTVV.

This clonotype was seen a few times. This chain connects TRBV12-3 or TRBV12-4 to TRBJ1-3, with 7 nucleotides matching TRBD1. V shed 0 bases, J shed 7 bases, and the junction held 3 bases outside the gene matches. CDR3 size: 14 residues. CDR3: CASSLAAGGNTIYF. DNA for the CDR3: TGTGCCAGCAGTTTAGCGGCAGGGGGTAACACCATATATTTT.

This clonotype has a single count. This chain connects TRBV5-4 to TRBJ2-6, with 9 bases fitting TRBD1. CDR1 and CDR2 from the germline V gene are SGHNT and YYREEE (reference sequence). This CDR3 region has 21 residues. J lost 6 bases, V lost 0 bases, and 19 bases had no gene match. CDR3 coding DNA: TGTGCCAGCAGCTTGGTCAGCAAAACGGACAGGGGTCGGGGAGAGGCCAACGTCCTGACTTTC. Protein product: CASSLVSKTDRGRGEANVLTF. Together with reference TRBV5-4 and TRBJ2-6, the CDR3 gives the full variable domain: ETGVTQSPTHLIKTRGQQVTLRCSSQSGHNTVSWYQQALGQGPQFIFQYYREEENGRGNFPPRFSGLQFPNYSSELNVNALELDDSALYLCASSLVSKTDRGRGEANVLTFGAGSRLTVL.

This chain uses TRBV7-9 with TRBJ2-3; TRBD1 matches at 8 bases. This CDR3 is built from 16 residues. Germline V lookup: CDR1 SEHNR, CDR2 FQNEAQ (reference sequence). Unmatched junction bases numbered 9, after V lost 4 bases and J lost 3 bases. The CDR3 DNA reads as TGTGCCAGCAGCTCACCGGGACAGGCAGCGACAGATACGCAGTATTTT. Its translation: CASSSPGQAATDTQYF.

V is TRBV27 and J is TRBJ2-2, with a tentative D call TRBD1 (6 bases). The length of the CDR3 is 16 residues. Germline CDR1 is MNHEY and CDR2 is SMNVEV (reference sequence). Deletions cut 1 base from V and 3 bases from J, with 12 bases between. The CDR3 nucleotides are TGTGCCAGCAGTTTATACAGGGACGGCGACACCGGGGAGCTGTTTTTT. Its protein product is CASSLYRDGDTGELFF.

This clonotype appeared many times. The CDR3 DNA reads TGTGCCAGCAGTTTAGCGACCGGGGGACTAGCGGGAGGGGTAGGCTACAATGAGCAGTTCTTC. Protein: CASSLATGGLAGGVGYNEQFF. The chain employs TRBV12-3 or TRBV12-4 and TRBJ2-1; 16 nucleotides agree with TRBD2. The CDR3 totals 21 residues. V lost 0 bases, J lost 3 bases, and 11 bases stayed unmatched.